A selection of T cell receptor beta chains follows, all from one sample in a study of T-cell reconstitution after alpha-beta-depleted transplantation in children. TCRdb processed the PCR reads anew with MiXCR; each CDR3 protein has one entry. Of more than 400,000 distinct CDR3 sequences in the sample, about an eighth were seen once. The sample consisted of PBMCs, mostly from graft donor cells, taken 180 days after TCRalphabeta/CD19-depleted stem cell transplant. These receptors all stem from a female patient aged 2-15 years who had a stem cell transplant for aplastic anemia, so the T cells may come from the graft donor. Each CDR3 is given with its conserved first and last residue. D genes are given only for firm matches. Clone sizes are given selectively: once, few, many, or a class where the clone is expanded.

CDR3: CASSEKGTSGSTDTQYF; DNA: TGTGCCAGCAGTGAGAAAGGGACTAGCGGGAGCACAGATACGCAGTATTTT; size: .; D: TRBD2; J: TRBJ2-3; V: TRBV25-1
CDR3: CASSQDDEVGYTF; DNA: TGTGCCAGCAGCCAAGATGATGAAGTTGGCTACACCTTC; size: .; D: .; J: TRBJ1-2; V: TRBV3-1
CDR3: CASGQREVTGELFF; DNA: TGTGCCAGCGGCCAGCGGGAGGTCACCGGGGAGCTGTTTTTT; size: .; D: TRBD2; J: TRBJ2-2; V: TRBV7-9
CDR3: CSVVFVRGINEKLFF; DNA: TGCAGCGTCGTGTTCGTCAGGGGCATTAATGAAAAACTGTTTTTT; size: .; D: .; J: TRBJ1-4; V: TRBV29-1
CDR3: CASSSRGTSGWNEQFF; DNA: TGTGCCAGCAGCTCGAGAGGAACTAGCGGGTGGAATGAGCAGTTCTTC; size: .; D: TRBD2; J: TRBJ2-1; V: TRBV7-2
CDR3: CASSLSSLAGSYEQFF; DNA: TGTGCCAGCAGCTTATCCTCACTAGCGGGGAGCTATGAGCAGTTCTTC; size: .; D: TRBD2; J: TRBJ2-1; V: TRBV7-2
CDR3: CASSLAVGQGALETQYF; DNA: TGCGCCAGCAGCTTGGCCGTTGGGCAGGGGGCGTTAGAGACCCAGTACTTC; size: .; D: TRBD1; J: TRBJ2-5; V: TRBV5-1
CDR3: CASSSQTGLSFNYGYTF; DNA: TGTGCCAGCAGTTCTCAGACAGGACTCTCGTTTAACTATGGCTACACCTTC; size: few; D: .; J: TRBJ1-2; V: TRBV27
CDR3: CASSPLGSYNEQFF; DNA: TGTGCCAGTAGCCCCTTAGGCTCCTACAATGAGCAGTTCTTC; size: few; D: .; J: TRBJ2-1; V: TRBV19
CDR3: CASSFSRVNTGELFF; DNA: TGTGCCAGCAGTTTTAGCAGGGTGAACACCGGGGAGCTGTTTTTT; size: .; D: .; J: TRBJ2-2; V: TRBV12-3/TRBV12-4
CDR3: CASSQDAGVNTEAFF; DNA: TGTGCCAGCAGCCAAGATGCAGGGGTGAACACTGAAGCTTTCTTT; size: few; D: .; J: TRBJ1-1; V: TRBV4-2
CDR3: CSAREMGRESTRELFF; DNA: TGCAGTGCTAGAGAGATGGGCAGGGAGTCCACCAGGGAGCTGTTTTTT; size: .; D: .; J: TRBJ2-2; V: TRBV20-1
CDR3: CASRTGVSGNTIYF; DNA: TGTGCCAGCAGGACAGGGGTTTCAGGAAACACCATATATTTT; size: many; D: TRBD1; J: TRBJ1-3; V: TRBV27
CDR3: CSAGRMAPGGTEAFF; DNA: TGCAGCGCTGGAAGGATGGCTCCCGGGGGCACTGAAGCTTTCTTT; size: .; D: .; J: TRBJ1-1; V: TRBV29-1
CDR3: CSARASSYNEQFF; DNA: TGCAGTGCTAGAGCCAGCTCCTACAATGAGCAGTTCTTC; size: few; D: .; J: TRBJ2-1; V: TRBV20-1
CDR3: CAIREGTGANYGYTF; DNA: TGTGCCATCAGGGAGGGCACCGGAGCTAACTATGGCTACACCTTC; size: .; D: .; J: TRBJ1-2; V: TRBV10-3
CDR3: CASSFPNEQYF; DNA: TGCGCCAGCAGCTTCCCCAACGAGCAGTACTTC; size: few; D: .; J: TRBJ2-7; V: TRBV5-1
CDR3: CASSSRQGTNEKLFF; DNA: TGTGCCAGCAGTTCCCGCCAGGGTACTAATGAAAAACTGTTTTTT; size: few; D: .; J: TRBJ1-4; V: TRBV6-5